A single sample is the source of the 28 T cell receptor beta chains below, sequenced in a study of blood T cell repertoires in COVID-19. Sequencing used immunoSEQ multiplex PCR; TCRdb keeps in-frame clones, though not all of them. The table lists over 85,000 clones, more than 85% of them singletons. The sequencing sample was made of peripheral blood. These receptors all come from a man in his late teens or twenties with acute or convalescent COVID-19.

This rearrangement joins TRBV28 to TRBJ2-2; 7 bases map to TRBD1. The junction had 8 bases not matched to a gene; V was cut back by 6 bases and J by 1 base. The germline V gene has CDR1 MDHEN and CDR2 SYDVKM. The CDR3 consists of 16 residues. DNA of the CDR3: TGTGCCAGCAGGGCCTTGACAGGGAAGAACACCGGGGAGCTGTTTTTT. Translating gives CASRALTGKNTGELFF.

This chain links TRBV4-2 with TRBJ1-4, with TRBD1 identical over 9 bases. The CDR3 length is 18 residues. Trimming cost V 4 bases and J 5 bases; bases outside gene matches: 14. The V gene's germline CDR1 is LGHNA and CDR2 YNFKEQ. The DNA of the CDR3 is TGTGCCAGCAGCCGAGACCGGGACAGGGCCGTTTCAAATGAAAAACTGTTTTTT. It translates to CASSRDRDRAVSNEKLFF.

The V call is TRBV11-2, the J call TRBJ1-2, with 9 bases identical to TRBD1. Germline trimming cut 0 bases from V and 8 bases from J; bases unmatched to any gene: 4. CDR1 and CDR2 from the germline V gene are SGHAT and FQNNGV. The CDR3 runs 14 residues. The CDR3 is CASSLDGGTGGYTF. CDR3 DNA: TGTGCCAGCAGCTTAGATGGTGGGACAGGGGGCTACACCTTC.

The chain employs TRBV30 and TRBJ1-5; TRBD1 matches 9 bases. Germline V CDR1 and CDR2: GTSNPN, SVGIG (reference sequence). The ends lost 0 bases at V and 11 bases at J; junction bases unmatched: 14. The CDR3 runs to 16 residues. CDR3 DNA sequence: TGTGCCTGGAGTGTACAGGACAGGGGATACCTCTCGACCCAGCATTTT. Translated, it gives CAWSVQDRGYLSTQHF.

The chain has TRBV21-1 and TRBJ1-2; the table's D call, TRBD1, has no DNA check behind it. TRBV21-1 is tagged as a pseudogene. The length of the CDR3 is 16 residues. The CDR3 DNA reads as TGTGCCAGCAGCAAAGGAGGTCCAGGGGGCGCCTATGGCTACACCTTC. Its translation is CASSKGGPGGAYGYTF.

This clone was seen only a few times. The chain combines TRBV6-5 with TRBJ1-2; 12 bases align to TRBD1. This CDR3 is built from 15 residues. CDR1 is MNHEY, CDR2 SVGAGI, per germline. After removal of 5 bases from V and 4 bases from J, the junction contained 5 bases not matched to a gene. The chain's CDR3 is CASSPGQGALYGYTF. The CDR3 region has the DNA TGTGCCAGCAGTCCGGGACAGGGGGCCCTCTATGGCTACACCTTC.

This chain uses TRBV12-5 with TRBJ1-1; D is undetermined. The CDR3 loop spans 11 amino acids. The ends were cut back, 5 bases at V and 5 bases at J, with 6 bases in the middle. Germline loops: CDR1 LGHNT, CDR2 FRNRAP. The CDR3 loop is CASGVQTEAFF. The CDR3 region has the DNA TGTGCTAGTGGTGTACAGACTGAAGCTTTCTTT. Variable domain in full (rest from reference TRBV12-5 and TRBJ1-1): DARVTQTPRHKVTEMGQEVTMRCQPILGHNTVFWYRQTMMQGLELLAYFRNRAPLDDSGMPKDRFSAEMPDATLATLKIQPSEPRDSAVYFCASGVQTEAFFGQGTRLTVV.

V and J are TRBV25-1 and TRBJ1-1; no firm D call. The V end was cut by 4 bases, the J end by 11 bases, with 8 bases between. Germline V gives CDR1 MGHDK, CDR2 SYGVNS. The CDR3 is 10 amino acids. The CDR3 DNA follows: TGTGCCAGCAGTGGGAGGGAGGCTTTCTTT. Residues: CASSGREAFF.

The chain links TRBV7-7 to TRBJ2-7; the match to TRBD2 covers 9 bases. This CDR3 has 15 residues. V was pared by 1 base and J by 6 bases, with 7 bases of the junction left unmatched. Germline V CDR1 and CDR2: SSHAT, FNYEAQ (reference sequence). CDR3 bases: TGTGCCAGCAGCTTAGATGGGACTAGCAGTTCCGAGCAGTACTTC. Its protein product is CASSLDGTSSSEQYF.

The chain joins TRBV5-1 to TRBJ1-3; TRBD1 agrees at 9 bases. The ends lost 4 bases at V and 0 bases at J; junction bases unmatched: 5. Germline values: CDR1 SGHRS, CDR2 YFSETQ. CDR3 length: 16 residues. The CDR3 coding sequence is TGCGCCAGCAGCGGAACAGGGGGCTTCTCTGGAAACACCATATATTTT. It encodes CASSGTGGFSGNTIYF.

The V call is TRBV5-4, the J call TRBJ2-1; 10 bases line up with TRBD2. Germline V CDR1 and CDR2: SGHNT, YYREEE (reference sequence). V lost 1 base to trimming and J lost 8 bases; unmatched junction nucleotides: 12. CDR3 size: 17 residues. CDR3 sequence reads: CASSLTLGLAGVDEQFF. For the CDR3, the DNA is TGTGCCAGCAGCTTGACCCTGGGGCTAGCGGGAGTGGATGAGCAGTTCTTC. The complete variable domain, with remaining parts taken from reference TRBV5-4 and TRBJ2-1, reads ETGVTQSPTHLIKTRGQQVTLRCSSQSGHNTVSWYQQALGQGPQFIFQYYREEENGRGNFPPRFSGLQFPNYSSELNVNALELDDSALYLCASSLTLGLAGVDEQFFGPGTRLTVL.

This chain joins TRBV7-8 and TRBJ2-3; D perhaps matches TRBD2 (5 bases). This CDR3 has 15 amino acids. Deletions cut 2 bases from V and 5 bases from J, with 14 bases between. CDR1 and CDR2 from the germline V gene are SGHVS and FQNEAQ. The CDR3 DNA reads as TGTGCCAGCAGCTTAATAAGCGGCGGTAGAGATACGCAGTATTTT. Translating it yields CASSLISGGRDTQYF.

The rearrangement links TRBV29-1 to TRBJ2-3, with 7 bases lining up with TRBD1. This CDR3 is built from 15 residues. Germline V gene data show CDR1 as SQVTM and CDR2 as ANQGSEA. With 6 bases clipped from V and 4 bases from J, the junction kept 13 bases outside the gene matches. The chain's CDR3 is CSVLPTGSLADTQYF. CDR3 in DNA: TGCAGCGTACTCCCGACAGGGTCATTAGCAGATACGCAGTATTTT.

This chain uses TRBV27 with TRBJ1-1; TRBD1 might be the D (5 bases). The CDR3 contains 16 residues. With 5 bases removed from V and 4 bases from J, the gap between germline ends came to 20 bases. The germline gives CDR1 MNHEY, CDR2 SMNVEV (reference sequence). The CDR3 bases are TGTGCCAGCAGTCCCCCGAGCCTGGGGGGTGTCACTGAAGCTTTCTTT. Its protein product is CASSPPSLGGVTEAFF.

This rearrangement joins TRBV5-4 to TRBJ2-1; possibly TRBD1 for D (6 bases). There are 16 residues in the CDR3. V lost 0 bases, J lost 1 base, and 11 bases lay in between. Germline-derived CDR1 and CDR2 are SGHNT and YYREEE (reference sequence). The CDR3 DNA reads TGTGCCAGCAGCTTGGATGTGGGGGCTTCCTACAATGAGCAGTTCTTC. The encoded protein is CASSLDVGASYNEQFF.

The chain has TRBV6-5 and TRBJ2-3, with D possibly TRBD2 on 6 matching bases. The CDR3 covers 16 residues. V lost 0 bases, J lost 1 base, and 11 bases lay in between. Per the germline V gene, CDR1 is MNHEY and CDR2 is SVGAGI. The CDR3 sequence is CASSYSGGTGTDTQYF. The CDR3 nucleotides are TGTGCCAGCAGTTACTCGGGGGGTACGGGCACAGATACGCAGTATTTT.

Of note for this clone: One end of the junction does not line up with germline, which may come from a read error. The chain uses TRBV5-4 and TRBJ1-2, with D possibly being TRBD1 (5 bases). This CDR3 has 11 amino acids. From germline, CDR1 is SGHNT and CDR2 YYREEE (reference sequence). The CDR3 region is CASSLEGRQSF. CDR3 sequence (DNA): TGTGCCAGCAGCTTGGAAGGACGACAGAGTTTC.

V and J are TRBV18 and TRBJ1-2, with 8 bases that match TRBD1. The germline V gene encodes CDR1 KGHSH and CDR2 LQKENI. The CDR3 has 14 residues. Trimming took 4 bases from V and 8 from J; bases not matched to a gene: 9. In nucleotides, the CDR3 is TGTGCCAGCTCACTCGACAGGGGATTTGGGGGCTACACCTTC. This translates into CASSLDRGFGGYTF.

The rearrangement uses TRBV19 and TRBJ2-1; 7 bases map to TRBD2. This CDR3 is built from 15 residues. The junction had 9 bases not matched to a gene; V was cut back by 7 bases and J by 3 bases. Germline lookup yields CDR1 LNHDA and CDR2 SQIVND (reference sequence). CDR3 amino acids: CASKGLQTVYNEQFF. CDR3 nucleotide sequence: TGTGCCAGTAAGGGACTACAAACGGTCTACAATGAGCAGTTCTTC.

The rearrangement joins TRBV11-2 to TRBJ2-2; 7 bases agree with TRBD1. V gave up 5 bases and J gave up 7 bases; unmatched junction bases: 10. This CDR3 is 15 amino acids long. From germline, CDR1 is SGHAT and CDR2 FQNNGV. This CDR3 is CASSHLKGANGELFF. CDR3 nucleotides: TGTGCCAGCAGCCATTTGAAGGGGGCCAACGGGGAGCTGTTTTTT. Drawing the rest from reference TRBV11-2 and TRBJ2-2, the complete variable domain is EAGVAQSPRYKIIEKRQSVAFWCNPISGHATLYWYQQILGQGPKLLIQFQNNGVVDDSQLPKDRFSAERLKGVDSTLKIQPAKLEDSAVYLCASSHLKGANGELFFGEGSRLTVL.

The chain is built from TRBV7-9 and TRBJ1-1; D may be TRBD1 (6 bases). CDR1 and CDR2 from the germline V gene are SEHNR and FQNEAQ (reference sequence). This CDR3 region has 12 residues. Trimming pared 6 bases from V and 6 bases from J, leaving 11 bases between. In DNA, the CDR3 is TGTGCCAGCAGATCGGACAGCTCTGAAGCTTTCTTT. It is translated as CASRSDSSEAFF.

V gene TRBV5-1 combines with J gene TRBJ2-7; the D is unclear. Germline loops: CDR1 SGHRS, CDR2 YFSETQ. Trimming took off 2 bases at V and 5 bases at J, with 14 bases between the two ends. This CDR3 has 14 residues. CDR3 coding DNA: TGCGCCAGCAGCTTATTCTCAGGTTTCGACGAGCAGTACTTC. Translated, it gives CASSLFSGFDEQYF.

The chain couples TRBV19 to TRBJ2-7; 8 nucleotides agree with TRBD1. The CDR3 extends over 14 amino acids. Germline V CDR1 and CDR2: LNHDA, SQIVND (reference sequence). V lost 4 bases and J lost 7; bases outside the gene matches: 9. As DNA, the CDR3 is TGTGCCAGTAGTACCACTGGGACAGGACAAGAGCAGTACTTC. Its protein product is CASSTTGTGQEQYF. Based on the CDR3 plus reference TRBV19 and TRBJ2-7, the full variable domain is DGGITQSPKYLFRKEGQNVTLSCEQNLNHDAMYWYRQDPGQGLRLIYYSQIVNDFQKGDIAEGYSVSREKKESFPLTVTSAQKNPTAFYLCASSTTGTGQEQYFGPGTRLTVT.

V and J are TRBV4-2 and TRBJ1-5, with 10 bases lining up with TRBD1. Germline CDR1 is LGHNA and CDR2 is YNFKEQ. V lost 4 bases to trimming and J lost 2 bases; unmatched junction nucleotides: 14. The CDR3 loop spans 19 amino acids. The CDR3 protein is CASSPGEGQGLRGNQPQHF. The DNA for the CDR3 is TGTGCCAGCAGCCCCGGGGAGGGACAGGGGCTTAGGGGCAATCAGCCCCAGCATTTT.

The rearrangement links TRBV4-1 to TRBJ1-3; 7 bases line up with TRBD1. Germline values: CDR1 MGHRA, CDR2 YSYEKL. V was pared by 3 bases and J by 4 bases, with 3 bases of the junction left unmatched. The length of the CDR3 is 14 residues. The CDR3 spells CASSQTQGGNTIYF. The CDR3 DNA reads TGCGCCAGCAGCCAGACACAGGGGGGAAACACCATATATTTT.

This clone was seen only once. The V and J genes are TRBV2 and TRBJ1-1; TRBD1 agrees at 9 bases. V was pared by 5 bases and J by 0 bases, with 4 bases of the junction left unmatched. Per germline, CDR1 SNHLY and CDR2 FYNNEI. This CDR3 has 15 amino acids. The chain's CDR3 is CASSIDRGVNTEAFF. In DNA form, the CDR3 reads TGTGCCAGCAGTATCGACAGGGGGGTGAACACTGAAGCTTTCTTT. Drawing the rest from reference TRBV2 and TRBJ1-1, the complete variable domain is EPEVTQTPSHQVTQMGQEVILRCVPISNHLYFYWYRQILGQKVEFLVSFYNNEISEKSEIFDDQFSVERPDGSNFTLKIRSTKLEDSAMYFCASSIDRGVNTEAFFGQGTRLTVV.

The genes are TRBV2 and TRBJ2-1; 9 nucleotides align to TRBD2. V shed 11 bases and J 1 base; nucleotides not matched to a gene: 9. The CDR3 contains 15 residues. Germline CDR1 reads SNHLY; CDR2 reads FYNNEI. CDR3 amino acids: CASETSGMSYNEQFF. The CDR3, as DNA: TGTGCCTCTGAGACTAGCGGAATGTCCTACAATGAGCAGTTCTTC.

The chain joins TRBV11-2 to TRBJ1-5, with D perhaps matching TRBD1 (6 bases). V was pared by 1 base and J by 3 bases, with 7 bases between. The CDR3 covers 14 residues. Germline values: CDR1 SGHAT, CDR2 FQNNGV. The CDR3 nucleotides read TGTGCCAGCAGCTTAGGGACAGCCAATCAGCCCCAGCATTTT. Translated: CASSLGTANQPQHF. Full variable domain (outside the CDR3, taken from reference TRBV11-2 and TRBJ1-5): EAGVAQSPRYKIIEKRQSVAFWCNPISGHATLYWYQQILGQGPKLLIQFQNNGVVDDSQLPKDRFSAERLKGVDSTLKIQPAKLEDSAVYLCASSLGTANQPQHFGDGTRLSIL.